These 27 T cell receptor beta chains were sequenced from one sample in a study of naive CD8 T cells in extremely preterm neonates. Measured with immunoSEQ multiplex PCR; TCRdb has only the in-frame clones, and not every one. Of roughly 5,000 clones listed, 95% to 99% are singletons. The sequenced sample consisted of naive CD8+ T cells from blood. Receptors originate from a human donor in good health.

J is TRBJ2-1 and V is TRBV28; 12 bases are a match to TRBD1. The CDR3 totals 16 residues. Losses at the gene ends were 4 bases for V and 9 bases for J; bases not matched to a gene: 10. CDR1 and CDR2 from the germline V gene are MDHEN and SYDVKM. The CDR3 spells CASSSRGTGGHVEQFF. The CDR3 DNA reads TGTGCCAGCAGTTCCCGTGGGACAGGGGGCCATGTTGAGCAGTTCTTC.

The V gene is TRBV4-2, the J gene TRBJ2-1; D remains ambiguous. The CDR3 has 17 amino acids. The V end lost 4 bases, the J end lost 0 bases, and 16 bases lay between the germline ends. Germline CDR1 reads LGHNA; CDR2 reads YNFKEQ. The CDR3 reads CASSRNTERSSYNEQFF. In DNA form, the CDR3 reads TGTGCCAGCAGCCGAAACACCGAGAGGAGCTCCTACAATGAGCAGTTCTTC.

This rearrangement joins TRBV7-2 to TRBJ1-1, with TRBD1 identical over 9 bases. From germline, CDR1 is SGHTA and CDR2 FQGNSA. With V trimmed by 3 bases and J by 3 bases, 8 bases remained unmatched. The CDR3 totals 16 residues. Here the CDR3 reads CASSFPQGAEDTEAFF. As DNA, the CDR3 is TGTGCCAGCAGCTTTCCACAGGGGGCGGAGGACACTGAAGCTTTCTTT.

V usage is TRBV6-1 and J usage is TRBJ2-7; 7 nucleotides align to TRBD1. The CDR3 extends over 15 amino acids. The V segment lost 3 bases and the J segment 2 bases; nucleotides outside the gene matches: 7. Germline CDR1 reads MNHNS; CDR2 reads SASEGT. CDR3 protein: CASSEAGGQAYEQYF. CDR3 sequence (DNA): TGTGCCAGCAGTGAGGCGGGCGGACAGGCCTACGAGCAGTACTTC.

The rearrangement joins TRBV9 to TRBJ2-7; 9 nucleotides align to TRBD1. Losses at the gene ends were 3 bases for V and 4 bases for J; bases not matched to a gene: 5. Germline CDR1 reads SGDLS; CDR2 reads YYNGEE. The CDR3 loop spans 14 amino acids. This CDR3 reads CASSAGTGTYEQYF. DNA for the CDR3: TGTGCCAGCAGCGCCGGGACAGGGACATACGAGCAGTACTTC.

The CDR3 sequence: CASSQGTTTNEKLFF. The CDR3 DNA is TGTGCCAGCAGTCAGGGGACAACAACTAATGAAAAACTGTTTTTT. The chain joins TRBV27 to TRBJ1-4; tentative D call: TRBD1 (6 bases). Looked up from germline, CDR1 is MNHEY and CDR2 is SMNVEV (reference sequence). The V end was cut by 5 bases, the J end by 0 bases, with 10 bases between. The CDR3 contains 15 residues.

A single count supports this clone. The chain couples TRBV27 to TRBJ1-2; D ambiguous. This CDR3 has 14 amino acids. V was pared by 5 bases and J by 6 bases, with 16 bases between. Germline V gene data show CDR1 as MNHEY and CDR2 as SMNVEV (reference sequence). Here the CDR3 DNA reads TGTGCCAGCAGTATAAGCCCAGGATCGGATGGCTACACCTTC. Encoded protein: CASSISPGSDGYTF.

The rearrangement joins TRBV14 to TRBJ2-1, with 7 bases matching TRBD2. From germline, CDR1 is SGHDN and CDR2 FVKESK. This CDR3 has 11 amino acids. Unmatched junction bases numbered 3, after V lost 7 bases and J lost 9 bases. The CDR3 DNA reads as TGTGCCAGCACCCGCGGGGGTGAGCAGTTCTTC. This encodes CASTRGGEQFF.

The CDR3 DNA reads TGTGCCAGCAGCACGACAGGGTATAGCGAAGCTTTCTTT. As protein: CASSTTGYSEAFF. The chain recombines TRBV9 with TRBJ1-1, with 7 bases identical to TRBD1. Germline V CDR1 and CDR2: SGDLS, YYNGEE. The CDR3 has 13 amino acids. Unmatched junction bases numbered 8, after V lost 4 bases and J lost 8 bases.

V gene TRBV11-3 combines with J gene TRBJ1-2; D unclear. The CDR3 totals 15 residues. The V gene's germline CDR1 is SGHNT and CDR2 YENEEA. V lost 4 bases and J lost 4, with 16 bases in between. DNA of the CDR3: TGTGCCAGCAGCTCCCCCTCCGGGGAACCCTATGGCTACACCTTC. As protein: CASSSPSGEPYGYTF.

The V call is TRBV14, the J call TRBJ2-2, with D maybe TRBD2 (5 bases). CDR3 size: 14 residues. The germline V gene encodes CDR1 SGHDN and CDR2 FVKESK. The ends were cut back, 1 base at V and 5 bases at J, with 8 bases in the middle. The CDR3 region has the DNA TGTGCCAGCAGCCAAGGCCCGGGAACCGGGGAGCTGTTTTTT. Residues: CASSQGPGTGELFF.

The chain employs TRBV2 and TRBJ2-1; TRBD2 aligns across 9 bases. There are 14 residues in the CDR3. Germline CDR1 reads SNHLY; CDR2 reads FYNNEI. V lost 11 bases, J lost 6 bases, and 11 bases stayed unmatched. The CDR3 spells CAGSDGGRVNEQFF. The DNA for the CDR3 is TGTGCCGGTTCTGATGGCGGGAGGGTCAATGAGCAGTTCTTC.

V usage is TRBV5-6 and J usage is TRBJ2-3; 13 bases agree with TRBD2. CDR3 length: 18 residues. Germline loops: CDR1 SGHDT, CDR2 YYEEEE. Germline trimming cut 2 bases from V and 0 bases from J; bases unmatched to any gene: 6. The CDR3 here is CASSLPGLAGSSTDTQYF. CDR3 sequence (DNA): TGTGCCAGCAGCTTACCGGGACTAGCGGGAAGCAGCACAGATACGCAGTATTTT.

The CDR3 loop is CASSSGQGIAEAFF. The DNA for the CDR3 is TGTGCCAGCAGCTCGGGACAGGGTATCGCTGAAGCTTTCTTT. The chain carries TRBV7-6 and TRBJ1-1; 9 positions match TRBD1. The CDR3 contains 14 residues. From germline, CDR1 is SGHVS and CDR2 FNYEAQ. V gave up 4 bases and J gave up 6 bases; unmatched junction bases: 6.

V gene TRBV4-1 combines with J gene TRBJ2-1; TRBD1 matches 8 bases. The germline gives CDR1 MGHRA, CDR2 YSYEKL. The length of the CDR3 is 16 residues. J was trimmed by 4 bases and V by 0 bases; bases with no gene match: 5. CDR3 nucleotide sequence: TGCGCCAGCAGCCAAGAACCTAGGACAGGGTACAATGAGCAGTTCTTC. Amino acids: CASSQEPRTGYNEQFF.

V gene TRBV4-2 combines with J gene TRBJ1-2; TRBD1 aligns across 7 bases. J lost 1 base, V lost 4 bases, and 9 bases had no gene match. Germline CDR1 reads LGHNA; CDR2 reads YNFKEQ. CDR3 length: 16 amino acids. CDR3 sequence: CASSPETGSRNYGYTF. CDR3 in DNA: TGTGCCAGCAGCCCCGAGACAGGGTCCCGTAACTATGGCTACACCTTC.

V usage is TRBV5-4 and J usage is TRBJ2-3; 11 bases align to TRBD2. The CDR3 contains 17 residues. The germline CDR1 and CDR2 sequences are SGHNT and YYREEE (reference sequence). After removal of 4 bases from V and 0 bases from J, the junction contained 7 bases not matched to a gene. This chain's CDR3 is CASSGLAGTPSTDTQYF. Here the CDR3 DNA reads TGTGCCAGCAGCGGACTAGCGGGCACTCCAAGCACAGATACGCAGTATTTT. The entire variable domain, with the rest obtained from reference TRBV5-4 and TRBJ2-3, is as follows: ETGVTQSPTHLIKTRGQQVTLRCSSQSGHNTVSWYQQALGQGPQFIFQYYREEENGRGNFPPRFSGLQFPNYSSELNVNALELDDSALYLCASSGLAGTPSTDTQYFGPGTRLTVL.

The rearrangement links TRBV7-9 to TRBJ1-2; 11 bases fit TRBD1. Germline values: CDR1 SEHNR, CDR2 FQNEAQ (reference sequence). With 4 bases clipped from V and 5 bases from J, the junction kept 3 bases outside the gene matches. The CDR3 is 14 residues long. CDR3 DNA: TGTGCCAGCAGCTCGGGACAGGGGGGTTATGGCTACACCTTC. It specifies CASSSGQGGYGYTF.

The chain combines TRBV10-3 with TRBJ1-5; possible D gene TRBD1, 5 bases. CDR3 size: 14 residues. V was shortened by 10 bases and J by 11 bases, with 24 bases between the two germline ends. Germline V gene lookup returns CDR1 ENHRY and CDR2 SYGVKD. CDR3 nucleotide sequence: TGTGCCACCCTCGGGGGAGGGGAAGTGGAGTCCCAGCATTTT. Protein sequence: CATLGGGEVESQHF.

The genes are TRBV29-1 and TRBJ2-5, with 9 bases fitting TRBD1. Looked up from germline, CDR1 is SQVTM and CDR2 is ANQGSEA. V gave up 6 bases and J gave up 5 bases; unmatched junction bases: 16. The CDR3 has 16 amino acids. CDR3 residues: CSVQGFTGGNLETQYF. The CDR3 nucleotides are TGCAGCGTCCAGGGGTTTACAGGGGGCAACCTGGAGACCCAGTACTTC.

The V call is TRBV29-1, the J call TRBJ2-7, with TRBD1 as a possible D gene (6 bases). Trimming stripped 4 bases from V and 4 bases from J, with 14 bases between. The germline V gene has CDR1 SQVTM and CDR2 ANQGSEA. This CDR3 spans 13 amino acids. The CDR3 coding sequence is TGCAGCGTTGCCGGGCAGGGGCTTTACGAGCAGTACTTC. Its protein is CSVAGQGLYEQYF.

The V call is TRBV28, the J call TRBJ2-1; no reliable D call. V lost 4 bases, J lost 3 bases, and 13 bases lay in between. In germline, CDR1 is MDHEN, CDR2 SYDVKM. CDR3 size: 15 residues. CDR3 sequence (DNA): TGTGCCAGCAGTTCCGGTTCTTCTATCTACAATGAGCAGTTCTTC. It encodes CASSSGSSIYNEQFF.

The CDR3 bases are TGTGCCAGCAGCTTAGGATCTAGCGGGAGGAATGAGCAGTTCTTC. It specifies CASSLGSSGRNEQFF. The chain is built from TRBV7-2 and TRBJ2-1; TRBD2 agrees at 11 bases. The V gene's germline CDR1 is SGHTA and CDR2 FQGNSA. This CDR3 contains 15 residues. Trimming took 1 base from V and 7 from J; bases not matched to a gene: 3.

The V gene is TRBV7-2, the J gene TRBJ2-1; possible D gene TRBD2, 5 bases. CDR3 length equals 14 residues. V dropped 1 base and J dropped 4 bases, with 8 bases sitting between them. The germline V gene encodes CDR1 SGHTA and CDR2 FQGNSA. In nucleotides, the CDR3 is TGTGCCAGCAGCTTAGAACTAGATTACAATGAGCAGTTCTTC. Protein sequence: CASSLELDYNEQFF.

The chain combines TRBV6-1 with TRBJ1-5; D possibly corresponds to TRBD1 (5 bases). This CDR3 spans 13 amino acids. Trimming pared 2 bases from V and 9 bases from J, leaving 11 bases between. CDR1 and CDR2 (germline): MNHNS, SASEGT. The CDR3 DNA reads as TGTGCCAGCAGTGAACCCCGGGGGGTGCCCCAGCATTTT. Amino acid sequence: CASSEPRGVPQHF.

The chain recombines TRBV7-9 with TRBJ2-3, with D tentatively TRBD2 (5 bases). Looked up from germline, CDR1 is SEHNR and CDR2 is FQNEAQ (reference sequence). V was pared by 0 bases and J by 0 bases, with 13 bases between. The CDR3 is made up of 17 amino acids. CDR3 sequence reads: CASSLATGSASTDTQYF. CDR3 nucleotides: TGTGCCAGCAGCTTAGCGACGGGATCAGCTAGCACAGATACGCAGTATTTT.

The chain uses TRBV4-1 and TRBJ2-1, with 8 bases identical to TRBD2. The CDR3 consists of 18 residues. Trimming removed 5 bases from V and 0 bases from J; junction bases left unmatched: 12. CDR1 and CDR2 from the germline V gene are MGHRA and YSYEKL. CDR3 sequence (DNA): TGCGCCAGCAGCGAAGGATTAGCCGGGGGGGTCTCCTACAATGAGCAGTTCTTC. Residues: CASSEGLAGGVSYNEQFF.